The clone carrying this TCR beta chain was seen only a few times. Thawed, overnight-rested PBMC were stained with GMM-loaded CD1B tetramer, viability dye and anti-CD3, then sorted. C32 glucose monomycolate from Rhodococcus equi was loaded onto the CD1B tetramers. Each donor contributed roughly 100,000 sorted tetramer-negative cells. This specimen comes from a study of T cells in tuberculosis. Study observations and caveats: Low-affinity CD1B-GMM tetramer-binding T cells may have been missed.

Sequencing of TCR-alpha and TCR-beta chains was unpaired. Sequencing used immunoSEQ multiplex PCR; TCRdb keeps in-frame clones, though not all of them. The repertoire consists of 55,000 to 70,000 clones, with 80% to 85% occurring once and the leading ten covering roughly 13%. The length of the CDR3 is 14 residues. The germline V gene has CDR1 SEHNR and CDR2 FQNEAQ (reference sequence). V lost 0 bases, J lost 2 bases, and 8 bases lay in between. This clonotype was obtained from an adult woman with latent tuberculosis. The chain links TRBV7-9 to TRBJ2-7; D is unclear. Sequenced sample: CD1b-GMM tetramer-negative cells sorted from PBMCs. In DNA form, the CDR3 reads TGTGCCAGCAGCTTAGCGAACAGACCCTACGAGCAGTACTTC. This codes for CASSLANRPYEQYF.